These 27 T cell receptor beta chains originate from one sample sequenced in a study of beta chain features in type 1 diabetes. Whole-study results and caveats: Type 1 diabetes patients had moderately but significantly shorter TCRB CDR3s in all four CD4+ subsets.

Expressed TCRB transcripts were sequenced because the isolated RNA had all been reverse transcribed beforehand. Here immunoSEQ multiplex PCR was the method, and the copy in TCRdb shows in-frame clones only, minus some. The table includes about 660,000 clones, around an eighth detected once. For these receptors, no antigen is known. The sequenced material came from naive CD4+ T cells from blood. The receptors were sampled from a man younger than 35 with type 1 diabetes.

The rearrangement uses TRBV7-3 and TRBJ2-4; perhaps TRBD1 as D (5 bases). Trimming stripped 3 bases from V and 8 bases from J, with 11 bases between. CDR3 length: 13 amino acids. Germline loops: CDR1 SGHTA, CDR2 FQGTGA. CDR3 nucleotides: TGTGCCAGCAGCTTGATCCAGGGATACATTCAGTACTTC. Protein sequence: CASSLIQGYIQYF.

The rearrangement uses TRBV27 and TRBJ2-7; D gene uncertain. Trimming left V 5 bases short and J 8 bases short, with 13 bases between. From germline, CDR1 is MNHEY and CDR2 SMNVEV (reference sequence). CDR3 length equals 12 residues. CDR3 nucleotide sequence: TGTGCCAGCAGTGCCAATATCATAAAGCAGTACTTC. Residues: CASSANIIKQYF.

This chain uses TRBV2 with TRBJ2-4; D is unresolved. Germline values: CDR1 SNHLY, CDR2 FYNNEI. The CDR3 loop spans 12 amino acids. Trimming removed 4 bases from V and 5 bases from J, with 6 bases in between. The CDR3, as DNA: TGTGCCAGCAGTGGAACAGAAAACATTCAGTACTTC. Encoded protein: CASSGTENIQYF.

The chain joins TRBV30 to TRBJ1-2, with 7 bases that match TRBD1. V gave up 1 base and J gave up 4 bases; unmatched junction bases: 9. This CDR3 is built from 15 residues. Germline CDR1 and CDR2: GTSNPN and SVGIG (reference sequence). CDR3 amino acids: CAWSAGQKISYGYTF. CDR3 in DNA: TGTGCCTGGAGTGCGGGACAGAAGATTTCCTATGGCTACACCTTC.

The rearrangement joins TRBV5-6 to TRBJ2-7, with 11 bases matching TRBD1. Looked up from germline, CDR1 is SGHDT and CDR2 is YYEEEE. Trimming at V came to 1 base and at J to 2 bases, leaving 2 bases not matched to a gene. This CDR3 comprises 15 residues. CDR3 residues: CASSLKGQGAYEQYF. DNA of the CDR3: TGTGCCAGCAGCTTGAAGGGACAGGGGGCCTACGAGCAGTACTTC.

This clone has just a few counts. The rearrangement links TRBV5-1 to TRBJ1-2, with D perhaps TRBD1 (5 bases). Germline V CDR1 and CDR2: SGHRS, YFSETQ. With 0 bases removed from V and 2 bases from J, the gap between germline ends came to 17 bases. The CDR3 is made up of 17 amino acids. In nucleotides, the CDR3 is TGCGCCAGCAGCTTGGTTGGGGCCAGGGTGGCGAACTATGGCTACACCTTC. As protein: CASSLVGARVANYGYTF.

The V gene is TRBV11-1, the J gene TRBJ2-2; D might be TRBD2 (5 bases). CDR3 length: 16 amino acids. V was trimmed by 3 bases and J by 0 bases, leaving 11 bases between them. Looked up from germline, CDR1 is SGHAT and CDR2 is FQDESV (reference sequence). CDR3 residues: CASSFGGLSNTGELFF. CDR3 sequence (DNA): TGTGCCAGCAGCTTCGGCGGACTCTCGAACACCGGGGAGCTGTTTTTT.

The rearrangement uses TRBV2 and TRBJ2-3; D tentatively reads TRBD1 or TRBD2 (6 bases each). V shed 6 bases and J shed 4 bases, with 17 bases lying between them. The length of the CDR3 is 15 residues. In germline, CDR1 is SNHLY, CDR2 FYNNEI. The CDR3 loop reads CASRAGPRGADTQYF. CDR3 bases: TGTGCCAGCAGGGCCGGGCCGAGGGGGGCAGATACGCAGTATTTT.

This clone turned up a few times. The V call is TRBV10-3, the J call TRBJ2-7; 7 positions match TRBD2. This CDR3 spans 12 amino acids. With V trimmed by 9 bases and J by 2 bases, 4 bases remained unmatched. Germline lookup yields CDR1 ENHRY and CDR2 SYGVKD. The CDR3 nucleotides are TGTGCCATGTGGACTAGGACCTACGAGCAGTACTTC. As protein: CAMWTRTYEQYF.

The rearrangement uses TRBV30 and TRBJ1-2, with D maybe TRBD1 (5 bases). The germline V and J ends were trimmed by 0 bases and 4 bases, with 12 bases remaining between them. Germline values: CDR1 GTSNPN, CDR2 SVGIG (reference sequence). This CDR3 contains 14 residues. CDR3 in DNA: TGTGCCTGGAGTGTACAGGCAGGGATCTATGGCTACACCTTC. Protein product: CAWSVQAGIYGYTF.

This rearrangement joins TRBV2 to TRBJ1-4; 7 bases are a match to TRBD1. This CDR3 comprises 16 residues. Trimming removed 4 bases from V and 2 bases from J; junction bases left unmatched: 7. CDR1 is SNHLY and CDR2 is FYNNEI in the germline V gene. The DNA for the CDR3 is TGTGCCAGCAGTGCTCGACAGGGAGGGACTAATGAAAAACTGTTTTTT. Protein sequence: CASSARQGGTNEKLFF.

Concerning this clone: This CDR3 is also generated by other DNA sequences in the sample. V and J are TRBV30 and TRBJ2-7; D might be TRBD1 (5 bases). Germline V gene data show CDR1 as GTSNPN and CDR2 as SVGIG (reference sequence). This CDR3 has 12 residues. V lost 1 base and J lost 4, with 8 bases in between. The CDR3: CAWSAQGYEQYF. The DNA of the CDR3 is TGTGCCTGGAGTGCCCAGGGTTACGAGCAGTACTTC. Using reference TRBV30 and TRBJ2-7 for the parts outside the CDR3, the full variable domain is SQTIHQWPATLVQPVGSPLSLECTVEGTSNPNLYWYRQAAGRGLQLLFYSVGIGQISSEVPQNLSASRPQDRQFILSSKKLLLSDSGFYLCAWSAQGYEQYFGPGTRLTVT.

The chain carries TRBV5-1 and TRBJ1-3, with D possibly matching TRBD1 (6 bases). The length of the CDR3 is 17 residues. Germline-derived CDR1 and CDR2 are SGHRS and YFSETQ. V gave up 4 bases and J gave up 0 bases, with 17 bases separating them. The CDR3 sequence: CASSPSTGTFSGNTIYF. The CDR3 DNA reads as TGCGCCAGCAGCCCGTCGACAGGAACCTTCTCTGGAAACACCATATATTTT.

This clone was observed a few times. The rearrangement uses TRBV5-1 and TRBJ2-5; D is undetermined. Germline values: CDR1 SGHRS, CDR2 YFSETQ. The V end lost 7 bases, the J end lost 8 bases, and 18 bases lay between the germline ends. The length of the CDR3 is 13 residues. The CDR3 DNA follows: TGCGCCAGCGGTCTGAATATAAGAGACACCCAGTACTTC. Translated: CASGLNIRDTQYF.

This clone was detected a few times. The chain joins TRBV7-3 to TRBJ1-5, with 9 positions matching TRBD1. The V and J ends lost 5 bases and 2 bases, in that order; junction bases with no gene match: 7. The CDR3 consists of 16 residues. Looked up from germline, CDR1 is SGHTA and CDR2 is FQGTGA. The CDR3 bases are TGTGCCAGCAGCCCCACGGGACAGGGCGGCAATCAGCCCCAGCATTTT. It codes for CASSPTGQGGNQPQHF.

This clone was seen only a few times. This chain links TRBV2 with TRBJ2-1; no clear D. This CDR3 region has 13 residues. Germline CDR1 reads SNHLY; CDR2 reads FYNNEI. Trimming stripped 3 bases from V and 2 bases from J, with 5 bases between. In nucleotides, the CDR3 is TGTGCCAGCAGTGAGAGGCCCTACAATGAGCAGTTCTTC. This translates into CASSERPYNEQFF. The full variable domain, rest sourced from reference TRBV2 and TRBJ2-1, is EPEVTQTPSHQVTQMGQEVILRCVPISNHLYFYWYRQILGQKVEFLVSFYNNEISEKSEIFDDQFSVERPDGSNFTLKIRSTKLEDSAMYFCASSERPYNEQFFGPGTRLTVL.

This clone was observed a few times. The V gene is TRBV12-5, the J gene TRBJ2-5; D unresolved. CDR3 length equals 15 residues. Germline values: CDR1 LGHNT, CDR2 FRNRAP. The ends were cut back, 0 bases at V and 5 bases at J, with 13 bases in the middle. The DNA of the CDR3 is TGTGCTAGTGGTTTGGTAGCTGGTCAGAGGGAGACCCAGTACTTC. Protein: CASGLVAGQRETQYF.

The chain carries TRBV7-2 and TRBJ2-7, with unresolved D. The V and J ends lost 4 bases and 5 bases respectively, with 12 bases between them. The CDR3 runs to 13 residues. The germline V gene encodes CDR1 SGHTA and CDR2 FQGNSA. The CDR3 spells CASSSLRKDEQYF. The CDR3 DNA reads TGTGCCAGCAGCTCACTAAGGAAGGACGAGCAGTACTTC. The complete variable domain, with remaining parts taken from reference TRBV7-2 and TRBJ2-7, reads GAGVSQSPSNKVTEKGKDVELRCDPISGHTALYWYRQSLGQGLEFLIYFQGNSAPDKSGLPSDRFSAERTGGSVSTLTIQRTQQEDSAVYLCASSSLRKDEQYFGPGTRLTVT.

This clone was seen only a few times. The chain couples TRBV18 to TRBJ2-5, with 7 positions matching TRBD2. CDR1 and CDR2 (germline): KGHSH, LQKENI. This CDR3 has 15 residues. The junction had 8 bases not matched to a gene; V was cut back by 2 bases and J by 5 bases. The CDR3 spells CASSPTGGSRETQYF. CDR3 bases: TGTGCCAGCTCACCAACGGGAGGATCTCGGGAGACCCAGTACTTC.

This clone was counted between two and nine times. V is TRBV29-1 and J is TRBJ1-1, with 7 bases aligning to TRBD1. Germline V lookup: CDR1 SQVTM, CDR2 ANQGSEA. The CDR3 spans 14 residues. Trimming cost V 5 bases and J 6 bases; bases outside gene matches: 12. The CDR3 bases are TGCAGCGTTATAAGACAGGGTGGTGCCGCTGAAGCTTTCTTT. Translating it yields CSVIRQGGAAEAFF.

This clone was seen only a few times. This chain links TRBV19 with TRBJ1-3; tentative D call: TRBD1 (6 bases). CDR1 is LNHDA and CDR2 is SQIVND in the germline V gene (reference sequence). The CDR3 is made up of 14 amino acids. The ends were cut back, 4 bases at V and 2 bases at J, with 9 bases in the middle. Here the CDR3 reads CASSTQGTGNTIYF. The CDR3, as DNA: TGTGCCAGTAGTACCCAGGGGACTGGAAACACCATATATTTT.

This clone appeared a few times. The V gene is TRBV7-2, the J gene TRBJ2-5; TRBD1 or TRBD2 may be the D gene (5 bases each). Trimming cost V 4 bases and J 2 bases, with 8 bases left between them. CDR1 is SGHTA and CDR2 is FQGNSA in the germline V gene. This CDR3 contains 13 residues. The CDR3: CASSSGTQETQYF. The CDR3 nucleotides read TGTGCCAGCAGCTCCGGGACGCAAGAGACCCAGTACTTC.

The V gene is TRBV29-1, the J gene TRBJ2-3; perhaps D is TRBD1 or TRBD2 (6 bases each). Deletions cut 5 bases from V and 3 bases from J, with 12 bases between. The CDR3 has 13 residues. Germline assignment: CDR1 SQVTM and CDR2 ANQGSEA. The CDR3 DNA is TGCAGCGTTCACAAGGGGGGAACAGATACGCAGTATTTT. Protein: CSVHKGGTDTQYF.

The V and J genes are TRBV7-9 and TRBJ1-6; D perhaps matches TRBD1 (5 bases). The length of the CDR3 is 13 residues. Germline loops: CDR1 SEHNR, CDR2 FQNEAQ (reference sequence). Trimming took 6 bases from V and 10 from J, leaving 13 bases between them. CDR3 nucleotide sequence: TGTGCCAGCAGTCCTCCAGGGAGCTCACCCCTCCACTTT. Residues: CASSPPGSSPLHF.

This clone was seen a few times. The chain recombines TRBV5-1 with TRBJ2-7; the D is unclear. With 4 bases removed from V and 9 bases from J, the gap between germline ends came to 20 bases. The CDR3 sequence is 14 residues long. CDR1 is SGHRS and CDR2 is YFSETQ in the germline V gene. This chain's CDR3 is CASSPSGLAARQYF. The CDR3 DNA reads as TGCGCCAGCAGCCCCAGTGGGCTGGCGGCCCGGCAGTACTTC. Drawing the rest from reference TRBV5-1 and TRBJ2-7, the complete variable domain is KAGVTQTPRYLIKTRGQQVTLSCSPISGHRSVSWYQQTPGQGLQFLFEYFSETQRNKGNFPGRFSGRQFSNSRSEMNVSTLELGDSALYLCASSPSGLAARQYFGPGTRLTVT.

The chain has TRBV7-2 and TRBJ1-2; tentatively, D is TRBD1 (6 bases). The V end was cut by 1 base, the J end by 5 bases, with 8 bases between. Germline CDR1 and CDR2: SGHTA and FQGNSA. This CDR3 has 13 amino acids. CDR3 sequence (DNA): TGTGCCAGCAGCTTAGACAGGGAGTATGGCTACACCTTC. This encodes CASSLDREYGYTF.

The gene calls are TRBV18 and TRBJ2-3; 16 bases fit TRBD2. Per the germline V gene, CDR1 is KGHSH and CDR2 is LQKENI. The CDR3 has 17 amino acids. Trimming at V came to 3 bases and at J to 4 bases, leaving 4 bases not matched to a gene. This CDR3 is CASSPGTSGGAADTQYF. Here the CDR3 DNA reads TGTGCCAGCTCACCTGGGACTAGCGGGGGGGCCGCAGATACGCAGTATTTT.